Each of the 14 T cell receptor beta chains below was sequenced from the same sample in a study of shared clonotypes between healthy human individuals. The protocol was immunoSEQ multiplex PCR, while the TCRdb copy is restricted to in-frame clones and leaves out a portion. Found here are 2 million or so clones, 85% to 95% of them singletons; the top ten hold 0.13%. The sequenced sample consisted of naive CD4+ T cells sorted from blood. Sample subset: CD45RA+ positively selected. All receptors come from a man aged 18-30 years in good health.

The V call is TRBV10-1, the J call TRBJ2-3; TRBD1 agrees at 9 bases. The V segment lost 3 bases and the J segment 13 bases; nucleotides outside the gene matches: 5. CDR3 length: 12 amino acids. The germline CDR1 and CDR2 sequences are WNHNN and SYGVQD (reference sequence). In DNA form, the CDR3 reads TGCGCCAGCAGTGACCCGGGACAGGGAAAGTATTTT. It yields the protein CASSDPGQGKYF.

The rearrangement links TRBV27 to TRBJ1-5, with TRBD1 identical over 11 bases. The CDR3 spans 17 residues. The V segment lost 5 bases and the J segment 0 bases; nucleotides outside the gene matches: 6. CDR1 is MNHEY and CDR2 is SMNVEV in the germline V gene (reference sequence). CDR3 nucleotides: TGTGCCAGCAGTACCGGGACAGGGGGTTATAGCAATCAGCCCCAGCATTTT. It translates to CASSTGTGGYSNQPQHF.

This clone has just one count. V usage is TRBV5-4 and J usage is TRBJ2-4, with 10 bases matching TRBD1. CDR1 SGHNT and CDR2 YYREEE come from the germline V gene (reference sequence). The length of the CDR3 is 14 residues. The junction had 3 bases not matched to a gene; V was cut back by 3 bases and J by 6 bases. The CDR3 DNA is TGTGCCAGCAGCTCCCGGGACAGGGGAAACATTCAGTACTTC. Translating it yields CASSSRDRGNIQYF.

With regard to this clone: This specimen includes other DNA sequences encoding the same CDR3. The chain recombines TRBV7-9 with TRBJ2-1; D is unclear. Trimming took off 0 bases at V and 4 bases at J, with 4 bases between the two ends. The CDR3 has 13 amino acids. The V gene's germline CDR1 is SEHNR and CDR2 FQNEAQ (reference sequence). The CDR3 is CASSLAVYNEQFF. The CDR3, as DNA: TGTGCCAGCAGCTTAGCAGTTTACAATGAGCAGTTCTTC. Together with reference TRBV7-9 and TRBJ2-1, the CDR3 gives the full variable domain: DTGVSQNPRHKITKRGQNVTFRCDPISEHNRLYWYRQTLGQGPEFLTYFQNEAQLEKSRLLSDRFSAERPKGSFSTLEIQRTEQGDSAMYLCASSLAVYNEQFFGPGTRLTVL.

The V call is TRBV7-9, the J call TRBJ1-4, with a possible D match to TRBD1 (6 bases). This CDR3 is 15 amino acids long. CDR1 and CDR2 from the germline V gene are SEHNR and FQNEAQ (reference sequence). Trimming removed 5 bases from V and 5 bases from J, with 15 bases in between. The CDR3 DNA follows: TGTGCCAGCAGCCCCGGGGACATAAAAAATGAAAAACTGTTTTTT. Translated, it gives CASSPGDIKNEKLFF. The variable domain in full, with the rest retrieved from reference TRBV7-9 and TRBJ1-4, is DTGVSQNPRHKITKRGQNVTFRCDPISEHNRLYWYRQTLGQGPEFLTYFQNEAQLEKSRLLSDRFSAERPKGSFSTLEIQRTEQGDSAMYLCASSPGDIKNEKLFFGSGTQLSVL.

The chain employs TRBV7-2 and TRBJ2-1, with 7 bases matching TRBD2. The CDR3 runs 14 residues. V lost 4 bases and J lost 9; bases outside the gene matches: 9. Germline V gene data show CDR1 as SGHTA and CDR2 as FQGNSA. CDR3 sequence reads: CASSSQPTSFEQFF. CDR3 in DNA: TGTGCCAGCAGCTCCCAACCGACTAGCTTTGAGCAGTTCTTC.

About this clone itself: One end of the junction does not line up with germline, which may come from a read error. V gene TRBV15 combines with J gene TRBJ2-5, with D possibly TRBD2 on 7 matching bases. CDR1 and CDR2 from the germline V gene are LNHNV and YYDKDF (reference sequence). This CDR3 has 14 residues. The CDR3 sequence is CATSRDGGQETQYF. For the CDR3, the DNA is TGTGCCACCAGCAGAGACGGGGGGCAAGAAACCCAGTACTTC.

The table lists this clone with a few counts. The CDR3 DNA follows: TGTGCCAGCAGCTCACGGACAGCCCCCTACGAGCAGTACTTC. This codes for CASSSRTAPYEQYF. V is TRBV7-9 and J is TRBJ2-7, with a possible D match to TRBD1 (6 bases). Deletions cut 4 bases from V and 2 bases from J, with 12 bases between. In germline, CDR1 is SEHNR, CDR2 FQNEAQ (reference sequence). CDR3 length: 14 amino acids.

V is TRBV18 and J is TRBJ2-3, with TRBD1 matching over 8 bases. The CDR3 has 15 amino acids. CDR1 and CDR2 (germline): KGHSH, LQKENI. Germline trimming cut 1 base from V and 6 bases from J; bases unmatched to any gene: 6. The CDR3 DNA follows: TGTGCCAGCTCACCACGGGGGACAGGTTCGGATACGCAGTATTTT. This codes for CASSPRGTGSDTQYF.

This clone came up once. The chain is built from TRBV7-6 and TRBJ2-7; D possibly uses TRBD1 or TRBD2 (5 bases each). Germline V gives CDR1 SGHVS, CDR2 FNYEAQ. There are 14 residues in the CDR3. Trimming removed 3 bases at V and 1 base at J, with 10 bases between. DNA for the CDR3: TGTGCCAGCAGCTTGGACACGGGATCCTACGAGCAGTACTTC. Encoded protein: CASSLDTGSYEQYF.

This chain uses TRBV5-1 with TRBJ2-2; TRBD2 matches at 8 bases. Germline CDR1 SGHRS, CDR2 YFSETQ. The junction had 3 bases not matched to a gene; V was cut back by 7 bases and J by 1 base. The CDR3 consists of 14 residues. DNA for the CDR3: TGCGCCAGCGGACTAGCAGTGAACACCGGGGAGCTGTTTTTT. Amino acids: CASGLAVNTGELFF.

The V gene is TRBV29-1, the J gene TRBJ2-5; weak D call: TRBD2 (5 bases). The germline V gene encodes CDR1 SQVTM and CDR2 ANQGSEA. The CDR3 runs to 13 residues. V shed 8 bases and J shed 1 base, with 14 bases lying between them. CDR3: CSIQRGIQETQYF. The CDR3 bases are TGCAGCATCCAACGGGGTATCCAAGAGACCCAGTACTTC.

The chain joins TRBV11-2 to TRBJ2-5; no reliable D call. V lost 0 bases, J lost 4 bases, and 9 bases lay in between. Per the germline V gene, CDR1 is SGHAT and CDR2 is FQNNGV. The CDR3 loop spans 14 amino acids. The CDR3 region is CASSLDWRSETQYF. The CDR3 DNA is TGTGCCAGCAGCTTAGATTGGAGATCAGAGACCCAGTACTTC.

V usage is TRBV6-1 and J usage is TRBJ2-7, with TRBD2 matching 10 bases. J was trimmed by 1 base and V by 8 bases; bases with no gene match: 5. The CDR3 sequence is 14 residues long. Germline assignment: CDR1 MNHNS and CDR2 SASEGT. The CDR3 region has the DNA TGTGCCAGCCGGGTAGCGGGGGGTTCCTACGAGCAGTACTTC. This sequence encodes CASRVAGGSYEQYF.